The present entry profiles one T cell receptor (beta chain) with its context. Its matching antigen is unknown. Libraries were prepared by immunoSEQ multiplex PCR; TCRdb keeps only in-frame clonotypes and omits some of them. Of 100,000 to 130,000 clones listed, around 90% are singletons. These data belong to a study of OX40 agonist ivuxolimab in advanced cancers. Study background: Patients in the trial were receiving intravenous ivuxolimab every 2 weeks, at doses of 0.01 to 10 mg/kg. General study results and limits: Among some nonresponders, normalized T-cell clonal expansion was also low.

This CDR3 is built from 15 residues. Trimming left V 5 bases short and J 2 bases short, with 15 bases between. The V gene's germline CDR1 is SGHVS and CDR2 FNYEAQ. The clonotype originates from an adult with an advanced solid tumor such as melanoma, head and neck, liver or kidney cancer. This material consisted of CD4+ or CD8+ T cells sorted from blood, taken in a trial of the OX40 agonist ivuxolimab. The chain is built from TRBV7-6 and TRBJ1-1; possibly TRBD1 for D (6 bases). The CDR3 region has the DNA TGTGCCAGCAGCCTCTATGGGGACACCAACACTGAAGCTTTCTTT. Amino acids: CASSLYGDTNTEAFF.